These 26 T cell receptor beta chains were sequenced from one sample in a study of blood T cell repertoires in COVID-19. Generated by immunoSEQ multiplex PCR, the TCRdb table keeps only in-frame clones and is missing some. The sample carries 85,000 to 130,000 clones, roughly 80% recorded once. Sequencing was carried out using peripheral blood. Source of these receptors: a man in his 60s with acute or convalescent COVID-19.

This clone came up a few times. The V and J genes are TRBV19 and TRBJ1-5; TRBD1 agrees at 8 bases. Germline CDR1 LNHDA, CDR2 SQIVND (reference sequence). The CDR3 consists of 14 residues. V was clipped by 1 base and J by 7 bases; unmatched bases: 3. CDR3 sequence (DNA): TGTGCCAGTAGTATAGGCAGGGGGCACCAGCCCCAGCATTTT. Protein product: CASSIGRGHQPQHF.

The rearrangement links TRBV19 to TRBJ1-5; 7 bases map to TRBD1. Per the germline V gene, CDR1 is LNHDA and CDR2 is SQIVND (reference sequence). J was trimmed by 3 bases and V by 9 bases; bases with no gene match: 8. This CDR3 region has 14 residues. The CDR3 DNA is TGTGCCAGCCAATTACAGGGGAACAATCAGCCCCAGCATTTT. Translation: CASQLQGNNQPQHF. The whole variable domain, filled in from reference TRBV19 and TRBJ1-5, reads DGGITQSPKYLFRKEGQNVTLSCEQNLNHDAMYWYRQDPGQGLRLIYYSQIVNDFQKGDIAEGYSVSREKKESFPLTVTSAQKNPTAFYLCASQLQGNNQPQHFGDGTRLSIL.

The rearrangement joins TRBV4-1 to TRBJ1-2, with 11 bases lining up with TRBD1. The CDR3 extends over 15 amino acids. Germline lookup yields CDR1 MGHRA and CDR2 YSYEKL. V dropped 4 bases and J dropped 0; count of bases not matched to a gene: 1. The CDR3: CASSLGQGANYGYTF. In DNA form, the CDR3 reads TGCGCCAGCAGCCTGGGACAGGGGGCTAACTATGGCTACACCTTC.

For the CDR3, the DNA is TGTGCCAGCAGTTCGGGACAGACGACAGATACGCAGTATTTT. Protein product: CASSSGQTTDTQYF. The chain joins TRBV28 to TRBJ2-3, with 7 bases matching TRBD1. Germline V gene data show CDR1 as MDHEN and CDR2 as SYDVKM. The CDR3 sequence is 14 residues long. V gave up 4 bases and J gave up 3 bases; unmatched junction bases: 4.

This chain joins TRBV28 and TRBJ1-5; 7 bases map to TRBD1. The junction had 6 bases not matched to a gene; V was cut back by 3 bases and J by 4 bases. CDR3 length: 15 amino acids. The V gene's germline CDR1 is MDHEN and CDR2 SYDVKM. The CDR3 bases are TGTGCCAGCAGTTTTTCCGACAGGGAGAATCAGCCCCAGCATTTT. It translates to CASSFSDRENQPQHF. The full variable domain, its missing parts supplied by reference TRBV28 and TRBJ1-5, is DVKVTQSSRYLVKRTGEKVFLECVQDMDHENMFWYRQDPGLGLRLIYFSYDVKMKEKGDIPEGYSVSREKKERFSLILESASTNQTSMYLCASSFSDRENQPQHFGDGTRLSIL.

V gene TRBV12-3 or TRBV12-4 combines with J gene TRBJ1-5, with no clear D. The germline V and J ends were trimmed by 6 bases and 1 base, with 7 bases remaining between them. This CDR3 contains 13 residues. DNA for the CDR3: TGTGCCAGCAGGTCTATCAGCAATCAGCCCCAGCATTTT. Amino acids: CASRSISNQPQHF.

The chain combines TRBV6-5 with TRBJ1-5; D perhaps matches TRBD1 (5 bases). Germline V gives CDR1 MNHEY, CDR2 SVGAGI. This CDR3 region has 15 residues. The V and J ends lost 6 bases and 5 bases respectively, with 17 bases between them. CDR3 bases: TGTGCCAGCAGGTCGGGGGGACTGGGAGATCAGCCCCAGCATTTT. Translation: CASRSGGLGDQPQHF.

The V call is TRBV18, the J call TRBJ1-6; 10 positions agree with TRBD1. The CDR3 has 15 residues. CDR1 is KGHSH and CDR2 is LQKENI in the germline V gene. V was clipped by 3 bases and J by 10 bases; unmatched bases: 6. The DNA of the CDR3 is TGTGCCAGCTCACCGACCGGGACAGGGGAGTCACCCCTCCACTTT. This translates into CASSPTGTGESPLHF. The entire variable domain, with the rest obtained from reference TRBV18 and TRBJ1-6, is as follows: NAGVMQNPRHLVRRRGQEARLRCSPMKGHSHVYWYRQLPEEGLKFMVYLQKENIIDESGMPKERFSAEFPKEGPSILRIQQVVRGDSAAYFCASSPTGTGESPLHFGNGTRLTVT.

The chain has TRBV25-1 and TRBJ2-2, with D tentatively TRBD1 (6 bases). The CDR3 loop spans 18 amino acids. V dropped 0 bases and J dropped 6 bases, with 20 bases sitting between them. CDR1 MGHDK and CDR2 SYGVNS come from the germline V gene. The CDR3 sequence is CASSEYFRGVLNAGELFF. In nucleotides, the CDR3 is TGTGCCAGCAGTGAATATTTCAGGGGAGTTCTTAACGCCGGGGAGCTGTTTTTT.

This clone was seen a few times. The CDR3 DNA sequence: TGTGCCATCAGTGAGAGGGGTCAAAATTCACCCCTCCACTTT. It codes for CAISERGQNSPLHF. The chain has TRBV10-3 and TRBJ1-6; D is possibly TRBD1 (5 bases). This CDR3 is built from 14 residues. V lost 2 bases and J lost 7, with 9 bases in between. The germline gives CDR1 ENHRY, CDR2 SYGVKD.

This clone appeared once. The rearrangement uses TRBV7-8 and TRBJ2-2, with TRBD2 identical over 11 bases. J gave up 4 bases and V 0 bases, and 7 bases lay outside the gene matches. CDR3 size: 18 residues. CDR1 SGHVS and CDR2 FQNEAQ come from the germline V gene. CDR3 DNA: TGTGCCAGCAGCTTAGCGATTTCGGGGACTAGCGGCACCGGGGAGCTGTTTTTT. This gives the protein CASSLAISGTSGTGELFF.

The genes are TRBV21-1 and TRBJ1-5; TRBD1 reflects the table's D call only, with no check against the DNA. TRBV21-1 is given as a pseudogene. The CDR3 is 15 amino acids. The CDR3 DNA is TGTGCCAGCAGCAACCACAGGGGCGGGAATCAGCCCCAGCATTTT. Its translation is CASSNHRGGNQPQHF.

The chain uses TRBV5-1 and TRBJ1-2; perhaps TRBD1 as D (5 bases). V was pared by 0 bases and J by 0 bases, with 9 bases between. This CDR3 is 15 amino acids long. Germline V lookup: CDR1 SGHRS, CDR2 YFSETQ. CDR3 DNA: TGCGCCAGCAGCTTGGTCTCAGGGTCTAACTATGGCTACACCTTC. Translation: CASSLVSGSNYGYTF.

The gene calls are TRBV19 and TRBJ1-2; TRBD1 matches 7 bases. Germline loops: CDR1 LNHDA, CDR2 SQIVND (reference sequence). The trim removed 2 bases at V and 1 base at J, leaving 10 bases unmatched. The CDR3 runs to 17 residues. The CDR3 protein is CASSISYRGSFNYGYTF. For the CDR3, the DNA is TGTGCCAGTAGTATATCGTACAGGGGAAGCTTTAACTATGGCTACACCTTC.

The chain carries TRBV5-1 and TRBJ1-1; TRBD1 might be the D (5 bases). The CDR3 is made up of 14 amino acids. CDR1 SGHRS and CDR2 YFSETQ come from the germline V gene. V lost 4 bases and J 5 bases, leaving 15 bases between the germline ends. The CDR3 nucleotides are TGCGCCAGCAGCCTACTCCAGGGAGGGACTGAAGCTTTCTTT. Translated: CASSLLQGGTEAFF. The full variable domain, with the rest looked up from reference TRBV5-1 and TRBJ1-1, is KAGVTQTPRYLIKTRGQQVTLSCSPISGHRSVSWYQQTPGQGLQFLFEYFSETQRNKGNFPGRFSGRQFSNSRSEMNVSTLELGDSALYLCASSLLQGGTEAFFGQGTRLTVV.

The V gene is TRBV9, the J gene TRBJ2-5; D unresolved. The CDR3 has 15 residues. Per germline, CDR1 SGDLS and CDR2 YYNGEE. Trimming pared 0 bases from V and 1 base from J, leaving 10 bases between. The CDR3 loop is CASSVAVRSQETQYF. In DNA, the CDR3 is TGTGCCAGCAGCGTAGCGGTACGGAGCCAAGAGACCCAGTACTTC. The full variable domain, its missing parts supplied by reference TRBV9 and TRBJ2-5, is DSGVTQTPKHLITATGQRVTLRCSPRSGDLSVYWYQQSLDQGLQFLIQYYNGEERAKGNILERFSAQQFPDLHSELNLSSLELGDSALYFCASSVAVRSQETQYFGPGTRLLVL.

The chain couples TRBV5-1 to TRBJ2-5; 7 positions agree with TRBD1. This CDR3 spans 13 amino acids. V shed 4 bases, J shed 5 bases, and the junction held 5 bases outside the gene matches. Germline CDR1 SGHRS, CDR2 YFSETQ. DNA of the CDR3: TGCGCCAGCAGCGTGACAGGGATGGAGACCCAGTACTTC. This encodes CASSVTGMETQYF.

CDR3 bases: TGTGCCAGCAGGGGACTAGCGGGGGGGTACGAGCAGTACTTC. Amino acids: CASRGLAGGYEQYF. The chain combines TRBV7-2 with TRBJ2-7; TRBD2 matches at 16 bases. Germline V gives CDR1 SGHTA, CDR2 FQGNSA. This CDR3 has 14 amino acids. The V gene end was trimmed by 6 bases and the J gene end by 4 bases; junction bases not matched to a gene: 0.

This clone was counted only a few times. The CDR3 coding sequence is TGCGCCAGCACAACCGGGACAGGTGAAAAACTGTTTTTT. Translating it yields CASTTGTGEKLFF. The chain has TRBV5-1 and TRBJ1-4; 8 nucleotides align to TRBD1. The ends lost 6 bases at V and 7 bases at J; junction bases unmatched: 5. CDR1 is SGHRS and CDR2 is YFSETQ in the germline V gene. CDR3 size: 13 residues.

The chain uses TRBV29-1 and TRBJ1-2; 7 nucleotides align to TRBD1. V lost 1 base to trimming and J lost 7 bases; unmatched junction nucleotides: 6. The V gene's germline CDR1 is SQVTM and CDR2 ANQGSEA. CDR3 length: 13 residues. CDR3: CSVEVTGRGGYTF. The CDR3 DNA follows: TGCAGCGTTGAAGTGACAGGGAGAGGTGGCTACACCTTC.

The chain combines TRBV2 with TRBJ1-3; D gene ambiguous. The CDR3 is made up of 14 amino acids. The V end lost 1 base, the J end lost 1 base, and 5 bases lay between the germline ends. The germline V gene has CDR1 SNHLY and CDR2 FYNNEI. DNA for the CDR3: TGTGCCAGCAGTGAAGGTCTGTCTGGAAACACCATATATTTT. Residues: CASSEGLSGNTIYF.

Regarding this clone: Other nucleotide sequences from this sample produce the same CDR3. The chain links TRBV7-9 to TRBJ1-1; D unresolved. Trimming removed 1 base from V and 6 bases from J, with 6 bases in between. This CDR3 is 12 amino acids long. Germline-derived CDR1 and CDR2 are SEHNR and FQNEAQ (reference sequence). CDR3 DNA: TGTGCCAGCAGCTTAGTATCTGCTGAAGCTTTCTTT. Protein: CASSLVSAEAFF.

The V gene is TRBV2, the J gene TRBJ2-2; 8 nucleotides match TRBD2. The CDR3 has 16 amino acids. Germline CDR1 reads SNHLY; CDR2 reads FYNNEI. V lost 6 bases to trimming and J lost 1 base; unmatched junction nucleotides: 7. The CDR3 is CASRSGSGMNTGELFF. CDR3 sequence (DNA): TGTGCCAGCAGATCAGGTAGCGGGATGAACACCGGGGAGCTGTTTTTT.

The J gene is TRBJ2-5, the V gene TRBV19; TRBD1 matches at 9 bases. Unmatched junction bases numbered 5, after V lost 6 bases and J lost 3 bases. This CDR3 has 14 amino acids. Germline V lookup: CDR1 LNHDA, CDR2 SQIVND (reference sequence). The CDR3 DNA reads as TGTGCCAGTAGCGAAACAGGGGGCGAAGAGACCCAGTACTTC. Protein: CASSETGGEETQYF.

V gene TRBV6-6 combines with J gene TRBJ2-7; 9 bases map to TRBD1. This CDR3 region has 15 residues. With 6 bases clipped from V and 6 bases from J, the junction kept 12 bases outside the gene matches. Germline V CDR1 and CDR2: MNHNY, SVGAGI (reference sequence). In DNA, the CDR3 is TGTGCCAGCAGGGACGCGGGACAGGGTTTAAGCGAGCAGTACTTC. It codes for CASRDAGQGLSEQYF.

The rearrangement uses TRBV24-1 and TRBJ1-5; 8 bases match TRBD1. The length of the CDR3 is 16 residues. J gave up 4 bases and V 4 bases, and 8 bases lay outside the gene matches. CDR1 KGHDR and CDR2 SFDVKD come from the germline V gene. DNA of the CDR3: TGTGCCACCAGTGAGAGAGGACAGGGCCGGAATCAGCCCCAGCATTTT. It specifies CATSERGQGRNQPQHF.